This T cell receptor beta chain was obtained from a study of tumor-infiltrating lymphocytes in primary liver carcinoma. At the level of the study: Each of the growths was stage T1-T3 N0M0, extending about 4.2 to 11 cm across.

Blood RNA originated from unsorted whole blood, with germline DNA additionally extracted. Patients in the cohort were treatment-naive and living with chronic HBV infection. Sampling before surgery obtained roughly 4 milliliters of peripheral blood. CDR1 and CDR2 (germline): WNHNN, SYGVQD (reference sequence). This CDR3 comprises 13 residues. Trimming removed 0 bases from V and 6 bases from J, with 6 bases in between. On this clonotype: A read error may be the cause here, since a much bigger clone is one base away.

Priming with a constant-region primer yielded TCR beta cDNA from about 500 ng total RNA. What produced the TCR beta libraries was three nested multiplex PCR rounds using slightly modified ARM-PCR. Two initial PCR rounds of about 10 cycles each paired TRBV1-TRBV30 forward primers with a C-beta reverse primer. MiXCR, run by TCRdb on the multiplex PCR reads, gives a single entry per CDR3 protein. The repertoire includes about 330,000 distinct CDR3 sequences, around three fifths of them detected once, and under 8% sits in the top ten. Sequencing was carried out using peripheral blood. The clonotype originates from a man aged 35-49 years with primary liver carcinoma and hepatitis B virus infection. This chain joins TRBV10-1 and TRBJ2-4; tentatively, D is TRBD2 (6 bases). DNA of the CDR3: TGCGCCAGCAGTGAGTCGGAGGGAAACATTCAGTACTTC. The encoded protein is CASSESEGNIQYF.